The clone carrying this T cell receptor (beta chain) was detected ten times or more. This specimen comes from a study of regulatory T cells in long-lasting Graves disease. Time point given: persistent/refractory GD, antithyroid drugs over 5 years with positive TRAb. Researchers made the TCR library from RNA that was extracted from PBMCs. The source of the patients was an endocrinology department in Xi'an, China. Investigators prepared the TCR beta libraries by applying iRepertoire HTBI primers and Arm-PCR of CDR3 regions. TCRdb re-analysed the multiplex PCR reads in MiXCR, keeping a single row per CDR3 protein. The sample has a few hundred thousand distinct CDR3 sequences, around a quarter seen once. The origin of this receptor is a female donor with Graves disease. The sequencing used peripheral blood mononuclear cells (PBMCs), collected when the disease was refractory, from a patient treated with antithyroid drugs.

CDR3 DNA sequence: TGTGCCAGCAGCAACAGGGGAAGCTCTGGAAACACCATATATTTT. It translates to CASSNRGSSGNTIYF. V gene TRBV14 combines with J gene TRBJ1-3, with TRBD1 identical over 7 bases. Germline CDR1 reads SGHDN; CDR2 reads FVKESK. The CDR3 has 15 residues. Germline trimming cut 5 bases from V and 0 bases from J; bases unmatched to any gene: 4.